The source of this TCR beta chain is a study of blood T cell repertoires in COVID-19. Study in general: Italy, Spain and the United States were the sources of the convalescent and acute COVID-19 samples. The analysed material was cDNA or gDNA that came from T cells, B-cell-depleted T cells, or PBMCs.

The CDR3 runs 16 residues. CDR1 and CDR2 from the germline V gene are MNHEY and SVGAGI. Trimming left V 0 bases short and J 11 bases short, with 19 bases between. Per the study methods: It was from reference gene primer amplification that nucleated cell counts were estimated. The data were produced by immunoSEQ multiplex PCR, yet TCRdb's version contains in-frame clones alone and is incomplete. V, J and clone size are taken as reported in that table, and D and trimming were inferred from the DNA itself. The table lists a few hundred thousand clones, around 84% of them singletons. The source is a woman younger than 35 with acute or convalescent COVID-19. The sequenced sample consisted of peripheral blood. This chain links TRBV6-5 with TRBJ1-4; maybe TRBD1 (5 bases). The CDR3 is CASSYSAGGGERKLFF. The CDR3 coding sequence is TGTGCCAGCAGTTACTCGGCGGGGGGGGGAGAGAGGAAACTGTTTTTT.